The next 12 T cell receptor beta chains were all read from a single sample in a study of cytomegalovirus exposure and HLA in healthy donors. The PCR made use of 60 Vbeta and 13 Jbeta primers. Sequencing used immunoSEQ multiplex PCR; TCRdb keeps in-frame clones, though not all of them. The sample lists 100,000 to 150,000 clones; approximately 73% were seen once. Sequenced input: PBMCs. Receptors originate from a man aged 60-69 years in good health and CMV-seropositive.

The chain combines TRBV7-3 with TRBJ1-6; 8 bases agree with TRBD1. CDR3 length: 15 residues. The germline gives CDR1 SGHTA, CDR2 FQGTGA. Trimming took 4 bases from V and 10 from J; bases not matched to a gene: 9. Here the CDR3 DNA reads TGTGCCAGCAGCTCTCTGACAGGGGAGGTCTCACCCCTCCACTTT. Translating gives CASSSLTGEVSPLHF.

The chain carries TRBV7-9 and TRBJ2-4; 7 nucleotides align to TRBD2. V lost 5 bases to trimming and J lost 0 bases; unmatched junction nucleotides: 10. Per germline, CDR1 SEHNR and CDR2 FQNEAQ (reference sequence). This CDR3 region has 17 residues. The CDR3 loop reads CASSPIMGGVAKNIQYF. The CDR3 coding sequence is TGTGCCAGCAGCCCTATTATGGGGGGGGTAGCCAAAAACATTCAGTACTTC.

The chain joins TRBV16 to TRBJ1-2; a weak D match, TRBD1 (6 bases). Germline V gene sequence: CDR1 KGHSY, CDR2 FQNENV. Trimming left V 0 bases short and J 8 bases short, with 13 bases between. This CDR3 comprises 14 residues. CDR3 in DNA: TGTGCCAGCAGCCAATCACGGACAGTTGAAGGCTACACCTTC. The encoded protein is CASSQSRTVEGYTF.

The V gene is TRBV29-1, the J gene TRBJ1-5; 10 bases align to TRBD1. V was pared by 4 bases and J by 2 bases, with 2 bases of the junction left unmatched. The CDR3 is made up of 14 amino acids. CDR1 SQVTM and CDR2 ANQGSEA come from the germline V gene. The CDR3 bases are TGCAGCGTTGGGGACAGGGGCGGCAATCAGCCCCAGCATTTT. It yields the protein CSVGDRGGNQPQHF.

V is TRBV7-2 and J is TRBJ1-4, with D perhaps matching TRBD1 (5 bases). Looked up from germline, CDR1 is SGHTA and CDR2 is FQGNSA. Trimming pared 2 bases from V and 8 bases from J, leaving 12 bases between. The CDR3 length is 14 residues. As DNA, the CDR3 is TGTGCCAGCAGCTTAATGGGGGGAAAGGAAAAACTGTTTTTT. Protein: CASSLMGGKEKLFF.

This clone was counted a single time. The V gene is TRBV7-3, the J gene TRBJ2-5; 7 nucleotides align to TRBD2. Germline V gene lookup returns CDR1 SGHTA and CDR2 FQGTGA. The CDR3 consists of 14 residues. V lost 4 bases to trimming and J lost 4 bases; unmatched junction nucleotides: 6. The CDR3 is CASSSGGGTETQYF. CDR3 nucleotides: TGTGCCAGCAGCTCTGGGGGGGGTACAGAGACCCAGTACTTC.

V gene TRBV5-1 combines with J gene TRBJ1-2; 8 bases match TRBD1. V was pared by 2 bases and J by 3 bases, with 3 bases of the junction left unmatched. Germline CDR1 reads SGHRS; CDR2 reads YFSETQ. The CDR3 loop spans 14 amino acids. Here the CDR3 DNA reads TGCGCCAGCAGCTTCGGACAGGGCGACTATGGCTACACCTTC. As protein: CASSFGQGDYGYTF.

The chain carries TRBV11-2 and TRBJ1-1, with D unresolved. The CDR3 loop spans 14 amino acids. Germline loops: CDR1 SGHAT, CDR2 FQNNGV. Trimming shortened V by 2 bases and J by 11 bases, and 18 bases separated the two germline ends. This CDR3 reads CASSLRSTSAVAFF. The CDR3 nucleotides are TGTGCCAGCAGCTTAAGGAGTACCTCGGCGGTGGCTTTCTTT.

V and J are TRBV7-3 and TRBJ2-7; 10 bases align to TRBD1. CDR1 and CDR2 from the germline V gene are SGHTA and FQGTGA. Germline trimming cut 4 bases from V and 2 bases from J; bases unmatched to any gene: 8. This CDR3 has 16 residues. This CDR3 reads CASSYNSGTGAYEQYF. Here the CDR3 DNA reads TGTGCCAGCAGCTACAACTCCGGGACAGGGGCCTACGAGCAGTACTTC. Full variable domain (missing parts from reference TRBV7-3 and TRBJ2-7): GAGVSQTPSNKVTEKGKYVELRCDPISGHTALYWYRQSLGQGPEFLIYFQGTGAADDSGLPNDRFFAVRPEGSVSTLKIQRTERGDSAVYLCASSYNSGTGAYEQYFGPGTRLTVT.

The genes are TRBV5-4 and TRBJ2-3, with TRBD2 identical over 7 bases. The V gene end was trimmed by 0 bases and the J gene end by 0 bases; junction bases not matched to a gene: 4. CDR3 size: 16 residues. Germline V gene sequence: CDR1 SGHNT, CDR2 YYREEE (reference sequence). The CDR3 sequence is CASSLASRGSTDTQYF. The CDR3 DNA sequence: TGTGCCAGCAGCTTGGCCTCGCGGGGGAGCACAGATACGCAGTATTTT.

The genes are TRBV10-2 and TRBJ2-3; D may be TRBD1 (7 bases). This CDR3 contains 16 residues. V shed 7 bases and J shed 4 bases, with 21 bases lying between them. From germline, CDR1 is WSHSY and CDR2 SAAADI. CDR3 loop: CASNELQGGGPDTQYF. CDR3 DNA: TGCGCCAGCAACGAGCTCCAGGGGGGCGGCCCAGATACGCAGTATTTT.

The CDR3 spells CASSPIGLISDYGYTF. CDR3 in DNA: TGTGCCAGCAGCCCCATCGGACTTATTTCGGACTATGGCTACACCTTC. The V gene is TRBV28, the J gene TRBJ1-2; no definite D call. V gave up 6 bases and J gave up 3 bases, with 20 bases separating them. Germline CDR1 and CDR2: MDHEN and SYDVKM. This CDR3 has 16 amino acids.